The sequence of this TCR beta chain was determined in a study of cytomegalovirus exposure and HLA in healthy donors. Turning to the study itself: The Caucasian-associated ancestry cluster held around four fifths of around 380 genotyped donors. Notes on the study in general: Fewer N-insertions (relative to the approximately 670-donor mean) were reportedly seen in an Asian-associated ancestry cluster in a later analysis. V segments that were indistinguishable, TRBV6-2 and TRBV6-3 among them, were omitted from analysis.

With 3 bases removed from V and 0 bases from J, the gap between germline ends came to 14 bases. There are 17 residues in the CDR3. Germline V gives CDR1 KGHSH, CDR2 LQKENI. For this clone: Its specificity is unknown.

The primer mix had 60 Vbeta and 13 Jbeta primers. Assay used: immunoSEQ multiplex PCR; TCRdb lists only in-frame clones, some missing. The table has about 100,000 clones, 55% to 85% seen once. Sequencing used PBMCs. The sequence derives from a man aged 25 to 45 in good health and CMV-seronegative. The rearrangement uses TRBV18 and TRBJ2-2; maybe TRBD2 (6 bases). In nucleotides, the CDR3 is TGTGCCAGCTCACCTTCTCGCGGGGCACCGAACACCGGGGAGCTGTTTTTT. Translated, it gives CASSPSRGAPNTGELFF.